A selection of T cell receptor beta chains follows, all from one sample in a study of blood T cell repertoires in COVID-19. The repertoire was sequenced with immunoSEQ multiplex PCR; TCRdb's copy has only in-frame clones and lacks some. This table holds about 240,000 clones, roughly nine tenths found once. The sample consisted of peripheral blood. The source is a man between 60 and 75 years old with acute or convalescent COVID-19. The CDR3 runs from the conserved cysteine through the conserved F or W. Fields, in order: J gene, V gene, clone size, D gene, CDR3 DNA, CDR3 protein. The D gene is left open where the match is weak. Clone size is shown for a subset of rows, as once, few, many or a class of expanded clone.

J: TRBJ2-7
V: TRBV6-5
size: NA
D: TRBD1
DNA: TGTGCCAGCAGTTCCCACTCGGCCAGGGGGAGCTACGAGCAGTACTTC
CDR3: CASSSHSARGSYEQYF

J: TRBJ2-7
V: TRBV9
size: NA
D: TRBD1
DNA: TGTGCCAGCAGCCCGACCCGTATAGGGACAGTGCCCTACGAGCAGTACTTC
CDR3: CASSPTRIGTVPYEQYF

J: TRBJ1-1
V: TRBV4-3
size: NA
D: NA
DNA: TGCGCCAGCAGCCAAGAGGGCAGGGACACTGAAGCTTTCTTT
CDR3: CASSQEGRDTEAFF

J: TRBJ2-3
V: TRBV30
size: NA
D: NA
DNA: TGTGCCTGGAGCGGGTTCAGACCCACAGATACGCAGTATTTT
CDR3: CAWSGFRPTDTQYF

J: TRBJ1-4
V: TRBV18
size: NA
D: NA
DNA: TGTGCCAGCTCACCACCGGCAGGGCTTACTAATGAAAAACTGTTTTTT
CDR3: CASSPPAGLTNEKLFF

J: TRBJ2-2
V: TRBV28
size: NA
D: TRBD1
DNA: TGTGCCAGCAGCTCCCCGACAGGGCGGAACACCGGGGAGCTGTTTTTT
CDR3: CASSSPTGRNTGELFF

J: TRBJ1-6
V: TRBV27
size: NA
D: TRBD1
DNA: TGTGCCAGCCGAGTCACAGGGGATAATTCACCCCTCCACTTT
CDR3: CASRVTGDNSPLHF

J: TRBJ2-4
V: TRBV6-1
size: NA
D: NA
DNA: TGTGCCAGCAGTGAAGCCCCCGGGGGATTAGCCAAAAACATTCAGTACTTC
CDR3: CASSEAPGGLAKNIQYF

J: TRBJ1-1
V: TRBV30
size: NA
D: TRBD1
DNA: TGTGCCTGGAGTGTGGGACAGGGGAGCACTGAAGCTTTCTTT
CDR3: CAWSVGQGSTEAFF

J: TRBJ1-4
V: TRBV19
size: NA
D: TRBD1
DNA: TGTGCCAGTGGACACAGGGGAGATAATGAAAAACTGTTTTTT
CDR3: CASGHRGDNEKLFF

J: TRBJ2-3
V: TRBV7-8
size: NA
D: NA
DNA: TGTGCCAGCAGTCCCGGGGCAGATACGCAGTATTTT
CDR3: CASSPGADTQYF

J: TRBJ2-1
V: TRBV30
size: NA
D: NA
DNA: TGTGCCTGGAACTCTCTAAGCTCCTACAATGAGCAGTTCTTC
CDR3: CAWNSLSSYNEQFF

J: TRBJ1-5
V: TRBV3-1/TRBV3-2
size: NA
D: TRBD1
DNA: TGTGCCAGCAGTCGGGACAGGGAACAGCCCCAGCATTTT
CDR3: CASSRDREQPQHF

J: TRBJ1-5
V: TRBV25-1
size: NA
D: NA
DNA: TGTGCCAGCAGTGAATCAGGGGTTAATCAGCCCCAGCATTTT
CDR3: CASSESGVNQPQHF

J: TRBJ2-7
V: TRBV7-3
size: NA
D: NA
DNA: TGTGCCAGCAGCTCCCAGACAGACTACGAGCAGTACTTC
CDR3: CASSSQTDYEQYF

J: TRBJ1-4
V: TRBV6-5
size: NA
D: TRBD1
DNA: TGTGCCAGCAGTCGCGTGACAGGGGCTGGGGAAAAACTGTTTTTT
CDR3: CASSRVTGAGEKLFF

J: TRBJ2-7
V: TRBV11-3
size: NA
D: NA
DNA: TGTGCCAGCAGCCCTAATCCGGGACAAGGCGAGCAGTACTTC
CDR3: CASSPNPGQGEQYF

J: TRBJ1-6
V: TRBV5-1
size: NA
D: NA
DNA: TGCGCCAGCAGCTTGGACAGGGCTAATTCACCCCTCCACTTT
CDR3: CASSLDRANSPLHF

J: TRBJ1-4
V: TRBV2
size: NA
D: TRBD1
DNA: TGTGCCAGCAGTCAACCTGGACAGGGGTCAGCTGAAAAACTGTTTTTT
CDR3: CASSQPGQGSAEKLFF

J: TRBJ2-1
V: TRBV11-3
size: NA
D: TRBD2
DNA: TGTGCCAGCAGCTTCAAGCGGGAGTCTGAGCAGTTCTTC
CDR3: CASSFKRESEQFF

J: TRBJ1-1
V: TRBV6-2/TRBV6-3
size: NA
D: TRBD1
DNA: TGTGCCAGCAGCGACTACAGGGGGGGGAGGAACACTGAAGCTTTCTTT
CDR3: CASSDYRGGRNTEAFF

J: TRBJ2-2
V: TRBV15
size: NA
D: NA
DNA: TGTGCAAGCGCACTAGACGCCGGGGAGCTGTTTTTT
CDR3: CASALDAGELFF

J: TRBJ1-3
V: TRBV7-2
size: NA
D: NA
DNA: TGTGCCAGCAGCTTAAATGGGGGGTCTGGAAACACCATATATTTT
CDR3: CASSLNGGSGNTIYF

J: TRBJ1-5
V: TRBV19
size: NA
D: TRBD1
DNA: TGTGCCAGTAGTATCCCCGGGACAGGCGGGCAGCCCCAGCATTTT
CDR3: CASSIPGTGGQPQHF

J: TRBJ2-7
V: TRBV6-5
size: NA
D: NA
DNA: TGTGCCAGCAGGAGAAGAGCGGAGCAGTACTTC
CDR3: CASRRRAEQYF

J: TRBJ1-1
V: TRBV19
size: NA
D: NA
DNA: TGTGCCAGTAGTATCATGGCGGGGGTTTTTGAAGCTTTCTTT
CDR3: CASSIMAGVFEAFF

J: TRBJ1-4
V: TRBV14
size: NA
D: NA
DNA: TGTGCCAGCAGCCCCAAGGTCGGTGGAGCCCCAACTAATGAAAAACTGTTTTTT
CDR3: CASSPKVGGAPTNEKLFF

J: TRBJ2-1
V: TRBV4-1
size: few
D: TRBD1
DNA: TGCGCCAGCAGCCAAGTCCTTACCGGGACAGCAAGCTCCTACAATGAGCAGTTCTTC
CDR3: CASSQVLTGTASSYNEQFF

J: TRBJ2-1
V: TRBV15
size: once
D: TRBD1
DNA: TGTGCCACCCGAGGGACAGGGGCCAATGAGCAGTTCTTC
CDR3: CATRGTGANEQFF

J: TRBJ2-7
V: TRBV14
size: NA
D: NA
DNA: TGTGCCAGCAGCCAGGCCACCTGGAGCTCCTACGAGCAGTACTTC
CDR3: CASSQATWSSYEQYF

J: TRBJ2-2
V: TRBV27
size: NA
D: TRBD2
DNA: TGTGCCAGCACCTCAATAGGGGCGGGAGGGGTTAAGAACACCGGGGAGCTGTTTTTT
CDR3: CASTSIGAGGVKNTGELFF

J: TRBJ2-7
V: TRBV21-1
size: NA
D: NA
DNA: TGTGCCAGCAGCCCCCGGGTGGGGACTAGCGGGACTTCGGACTCCTACGAGCAGTACTTC
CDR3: CASSPRVGTSGTSDSYEQYF

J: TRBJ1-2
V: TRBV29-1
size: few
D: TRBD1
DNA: TGCAGCGCCCAGGACAGGACGGGGACTAACTATGGCTACACCTTC
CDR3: CSAQDRTGTNYGYTF

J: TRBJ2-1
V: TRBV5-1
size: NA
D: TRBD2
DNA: TGCGCCAGCAGTGATTTGGGACTATACAATGAGCAGTTCTTC
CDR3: CASSDLGLYNEQFF

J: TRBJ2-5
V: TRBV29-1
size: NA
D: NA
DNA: TGCAGCGTCGACCCGGGGAGCGAAGAGACCCAGTACTTC
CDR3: CSVDPGSEETQYF

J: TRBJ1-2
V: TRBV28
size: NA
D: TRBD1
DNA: TGTGCCAGCAGGGGACAGCCGTCTCTCTACACCTTC
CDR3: CASRGQPSLYTF

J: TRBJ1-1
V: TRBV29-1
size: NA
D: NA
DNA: TGCAGCGGGGAGGAGGGACCCAACACTGAAGCTTTCTTT
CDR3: CSGEEGPNTEAFF